These T cell receptor beta chains were read from a single sample in a study of radiotherapy plus CTLA-4 blockade in lung cancer. This table comes from immunoSEQ multiplex PCR, and its TCRdb copy is limited to in-frame clones, with some not included. The sample yields under 55,000 clones, approximately 78% seen once. Sequences were derived from peripheral blood, sampled from a patient treated with radiotherapy plus ipilimumab. Source of these receptors: a human donor with non-small cell lung cancer who had stable disease on radiotherapy plus ipilimumab. Each CDR3 is given with its conserved first and last residue. A D gene is named only where the DNA matches it firmly. A row's size may be missing; if present it is once, few, many or a size class.

size	V	D	J	length	DNA	CDR3
-	TRBV23-1	TRBD1	TRBJ2-7	16	TGCGCCAGCAGCCCCGCCGGGACAGGGGTTTACTACGAGCAGTACTTC	CASSPAGTGVYYEQYF
once	TRBV2	-	TRBJ1-2	13	TGTGCCAGCTGCAGTGGCGACAGGATCGGCTACACCTTC	CASCSGDRIGYTF
-	TRBV7-8	TRBD1	TRBJ2-2	20	TGTGCCAGCAGCTTAGCCTCGGGACAGGAGGACTCTCCGAACACCGGGGAGCTGTTTTTT	CASSLASGQEDSPNTGELFF
-	TRBV28	-	TRBJ1-5	19	TGTGCCAGCAGTTTATTACCCATTCGGACCGTTCACCGGGGTCAGCCCCAGCATTTT	CASSLLPIRTVHRGQPQHF
-	TRBV2	TRBD2	TRBJ2-7	17	TGTGCCAGCAGGCGGAACCCCATGCGGGACTATGAGTACGAGCAGTACTTC	CASRRNPMRDYEYEQYF
-	TRBV18	TRBD1	TRBJ1-3	17	TGTGCCAGCTCACTTCCGGGACAGGGGAGACCAGGAAACACCATATATTTT	CASSLPGQGRPGNTIYF
few	TRBV28	TRBD1	TRBJ1-2	13	TGTGCCAGCAGATGGGACAGGGGGCACGGCTACACCTTC	CASRWDRGHGYTF
-	TRBV11-2	TRBD2	TRBJ2-7	15	TGTGCCAGCAGTTCGTTAGCGGGAAGCTCCTACGAGCAGTACTTC	CASSSLAGSSYEQYF
-	TRBV19	TRBD1	TRBJ1-4	15	TGTGCCAGTAGCCCTCCGGGACAGCGAAATGAAAAACTGTTTTTT	CASSPPGQRNEKLFF
-	TRBV2	TRBD1	TRBJ1-5	13	TGTGCCCAAGAAAGGGGGCAGGGCTCGCCCCAGCATTTT	CAQERGQGSPQHF
-	TRBV4-1	-	TRBJ1-1	15	TGCGCCAGCAGCCAGGACAGCCAAATGAACACTGAAGCTTTCTTT	CASSQDSQMNTEAFF
-	TRBV30	-	TRBJ2-7	10	TGTGCCTGGAGTGACAACGAGCAGTACTTC	CAWSDNEQYF